This T cell receptor beta chain derives from a study of cytomegalovirus exposure and HLA in healthy donors. Study-wide results and caveats: In a later analysis, most CMV-associated TCR beta chains appeared HLA-restricted. According to reports, the classifier identified cytomegalovirus status with high specificity and sensitivity. TCR beta V- and J-gene trimming was later associated with a missense DCLRE1C variant. In an earlier analysis, most TCR beta V segments were productive about 90% or about 30% of the time.

Between the trimmed V and J ends, which lost 0 bases and 1 base, there was a span of 11 bases. This CDR3 region has 15 residues. The germline V gene encodes CDR1 SGHDT and CDR2 YYEEEE. PCR primers comprised 60 Vbeta and 13 Jbeta primers. Measured with immunoSEQ multiplex PCR; TCRdb has only the in-frame clones, and not every one. This table holds 150,000 to 200,000 clones, around three quarters found once. Worth noting for this clone: Its antigen remains unknown.

The chain uses TRBV5-6 and TRBJ2-7; D is undetermined. The receptor was derived from a woman aged 30 to 39 in good health and CMV-seronegative. Specimen: PBMCs. The CDR3 DNA sequence: TGTGCCAGCAGCTTGGCAGGCACCTCGTCCTACGAGCAGTACTTC. The encoded protein is CASSLAGTSSYEQYF.